Included here is one T cell receptor (beta chain) sequence, with context. CDR1 and CDR2 from the germline V gene are MNHNY and SVGAGI (reference sequence). There are 14 residues in the CDR3. With 5 bases removed from V and 2 bases from J, the gap between germline ends came to 10 bases. These data originate in a study of cytomegalovirus exposure and HLA in healthy donors. A multiplex PCR was run with 60 Vbeta primers and 13 Jbeta primers. Sequencing was performed with immunoSEQ multiplex PCR; in TCRdb, only in-frame clones are kept and a portion is missing. Here the sample table reports approximately 79,000 clones.

This sequence originates from a boy younger than 18 in good health and CMV-seronegative. The material sequenced was PBMCs. This sequence joins TRBV6-6 and TRBJ1-5, with D perhaps matching TRBD1 (5 bases). CDR3 amino acids: CASSGGGGNQPQHF. The DNA for the CDR3 is TGTGCCAGCAGTGGGGGGGGTGGCAATCAGCCCCAGCATTTT.